This T cell receptor beta chain is drawn from a study of glioma-infiltrating T cells after dendritic cell vaccination. Overall study context: The vaccine used monocyte-derived dendritic cells pulsed overnight with autologous tumor lysate.

The PCR used 60 V beta and 13 J beta primers. Sequencing was performed with immunoSEQ multiplex PCR; in TCRdb, only in-frame clones are kept and a portion is missing. The sample consists of 75,000 to 95,000 clones, 80% to 90% of them appearing once. The V gene lost 3 bases and the J gene lost 5 bases, with 13 bases spanning the gap. Germline lookup yields CDR1 LGHNA and CDR2 YNFKEQ. CDR3 length: 14 amino acids. Time point noted: after dendritic cell vaccination, including at tumor progression/relapse. Isocitrate dehydrogenase mutation was absent in all glioblastoma patients. The source of this sequence is a human donor with glioblastoma. Sequencing was performed on blood, taken after dendritic cell vaccination. The rearrangement uses TRBV4-2 and TRBJ2-5; TRBD2 might be the D (7 bases). The CDR3: CASSQGGAGETQYF. CDR3 DNA: TGTGCCAGCAGCCAGGGGGGGGCTGGGGAGACCCAGTACTTC.